This entry lists 3 T cell receptor beta chains sequenced from one sample in a study of CXCR3-negative and CXCR3-positive naive CD8 T cells. All TRB cDNA libraries came from 5' RACE performed with UMI labels. No DNA is given; TCRdb re-called the 5' RACE reads and lists each CDR3 protein once. The sample table sets out some 4,000 distinct CDR3 sequences. The material sequenced was naive CXCR3- CD8+ T cells from blood. Described subset: CD45RO-CCR7+CD27+CD95- naive CD8+ T cells lacking CXCR3 (TNR3-). The receptors here all came from a human donor in good health. Some clones in this sample may be carry-over from other donors' samples.

The chain couples TRBV5-1 to TRBJ1-1; the D call from TCRdb, TRBD1, cannot be confirmed without DNA. Germline CDR1 is SGHRS and CDR2 is YFSETQ. CDR3 length equals 14 residues. The CDR3 is CASSGGGLNTEAFF.

Its frequency marks this clonotype as medium-sized. The genes are TRBV7-3 and TRBJ2-1. This CDR3 spans 14 amino acids. Germline V gene sequence: CDR1 SGHTA, CDR2 FQGTGA. CDR3: CASSQSGLYNEQFF.

This clonotype shows up as medium-sized by frequency. V and J are TRBV7-6 and TRBJ2-3. The CDR3 covers 15 residues. Germline V gene lookup returns CDR1 SGHVS and CDR2 FNYEAQ. The CDR3 is CASSLAGDGADTQYF.